The entry below gives a single T cell receptor beta chain sequence along with its context. As yet, its antigen is unknown. The sample comes from a study of T cell repertoires in cytomegalovirus infection. About the study: A matching HLA type, together with CMV infection, was signaled by public TCR beta signatures. Broader study findings: Totalled public TCR beta family frequency picked out people who carried CMV plus the relevant HLA.

MiXCR, applied by TCRdb to the reads, yields one record per CDR3 protein. The sample carries roughly 920,000 distinct CDR3 sequences, less than 35% recorded once. The CDR3 sequence is 13 residues long. V trimming: 6 bases; J trimming: 8 bases; junction bases outside the gene matches: 7. Germline V gene data show CDR1 as LNHDA and CDR2 as SQIVND (reference sequence). The sample here was cultured CD8+ T cells from PBMCs, taken from culture after CMV antigen stimulation. This receptor was identified in a human donor in good health (CMV status not recorded). Some clones in this sample may be carry-over from other donors' samples. The V gene is TRBV19, the J gene TRBJ1-1; 9 bases line up with TRBD1. The CDR3 spells CASRGQGMIEAFF. In DNA form, the CDR3 reads TGTGCCAGTAGGGGACAGGGCATGATAGAAGCTTTCTTT.